The next 7 T cell receptor beta chains were all read from a single sample in a study of T cells in Graves' hyperthyroidism and ophthalmopathy (dated by TCRdb to between 2019 and 2020). Library generation was performed with multiplex PCR. The data were produced on an Illumina HiSeq 2000. The TCR beta CDR3 regions were amplified from RNA transcripts. For the first round of RT-PCR on the TCR CDR3, the HTBI primer set was used together with the Qiagen OneStep RT-PCR kit. TCRdb reanalyzed the raw reads on its own, using fastp at Q25 for trimming and MiXCR for clone calling, and kept in-frame beta chains. Rows with one shared CDR3 protein collapse into an entry with the most common genes and DNA. In all, the sample holds approximately 610,000 distinct CDR3 sequences, and roughly 15% of those were seen once. The biggest ten clones account for around 4.1% of the sample. Material: blood. These receptor sequences come from a woman aged 35 to 49 with Graves' ophthalmopathy.

There are many counts of this clonotype. CDR3 protein: CASSLSSASYEQYF. In DNA, the CDR3 is TGTGCCAGCAGCTTAAGTAGCGCCTCCTACGAGCAGTACTTC. The V and J genes are TRBV7-3 and TRBJ2-7, with D perhaps TRBD2 (5 bases). This CDR3 region has 14 residues. Germline V gene data show CDR1 as SGHTA and CDR2 as FQGTGA. Trimming cost V 1 base and J 0 bases, with 7 bases left between them.

Comments on this clonotype: A much larger clone lies a single base off, so this may be a read error. This chain connects TRBV15 to TRBJ2-5, with a tentative D call TRBD1 (5 bases). The germline CDR1 and CDR2 sequences are LNHNV and YYDKDF (reference sequence). The CDR3 has 14 residues. The CDR3 sequence: CVTSRLGHQETQYF. The CDR3, as DNA: TGTGTCACCAGCAGACTCGGACATCAAGAGACCCAGTACTTC.

Many counts were recorded for this clonotype. This chain connects TRBV30 to TRBJ1-2; TRBD1 is a possible D gene (6 bases). V was shortened by 1 base and J by 8 bases, with 11 bases between the two germline ends. The CDR3 runs to 12 residues. CDR1 is GTSNPN, CDR2 SVGIG, per germline (reference sequence). The CDR3 region has the DNA TGTGCCTGGAGTGCACAGGGTGTCGGCTACACCTTC. It specifies CAWSAQGVGYTF.

Notes on this clonotype: At one end, the junction sequence differs from germline, possibly due to a read error. V gene TRBV7-7 combines with J gene TRBJ2-7; D is undetermined. The germline V gene has CDR1 SSHAT and CDR2 FNYEAQ (reference sequence). The CDR3 is 13 amino acids. CDR3 sequence reads: CASSLELGDEQYF. The CDR3, as DNA: TGTGCTAGCAGCTTAGAGCTCGGCGACGAGCAGTACTTC.

This clonotype was counted ten times or more. CDR3 protein: CASSLSWQESYEQYF. The CDR3 nucleotides are TGTGCCAGCAGTTTATCGTGGCAGGAATCCTACGAGCAGTACTTC. This chain joins TRBV27 and TRBJ2-7; D gene ambiguous. Trimming took 0 bases from V and 1 from J, leaving 10 bases between them. Germline CDR1 MNHEY, CDR2 SMNVEV (reference sequence). The length of the CDR3 is 15 residues.

The chain links TRBV20-1 to TRBJ2-7, with TRBD1 as a possible D gene (6 bases). Trimming left V 2 bases short and J 2 bases short, with 13 bases between. Germline CDR1 is DFQATT and CDR2 is SNEGSKA (reference sequence). The CDR3 runs 14 residues. The CDR3 reads CSARLVEGAYEQYF. The CDR3 DNA sequence: TGCAGTGCTAGACTGGTTGAGGGGGCCTACGAGCAGTACTTC.

This clonotype was counted ten times or more. The V gene is TRBV10-3, the J gene TRBJ2-5, with 9 bases aligning to TRBD1. The CDR3 is made up of 13 amino acids. V lost 6 bases, J lost 5 bases, and 4 bases stayed unmatched. The germline V gene has CDR1 ENHRY and CDR2 SYGVKD. For the CDR3, the DNA is TGTGCCATCAGGGGGGACAGGGACGAGACCCAGTACTTC. Translated, it gives CAIRGDRDETQYF.